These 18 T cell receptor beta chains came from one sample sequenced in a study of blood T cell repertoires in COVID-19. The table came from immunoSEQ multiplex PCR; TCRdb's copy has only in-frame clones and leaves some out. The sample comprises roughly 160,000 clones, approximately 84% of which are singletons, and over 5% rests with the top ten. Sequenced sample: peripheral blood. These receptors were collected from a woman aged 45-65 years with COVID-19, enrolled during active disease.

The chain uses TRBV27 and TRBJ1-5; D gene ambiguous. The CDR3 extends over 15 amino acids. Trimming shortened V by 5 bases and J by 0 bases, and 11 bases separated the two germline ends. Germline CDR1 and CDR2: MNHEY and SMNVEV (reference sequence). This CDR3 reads CASSHQRNSNQPQHF. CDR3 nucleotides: TGTGCCAGCAGTCACCAGAGGAATAGCAATCAGCCCCAGCATTTT.

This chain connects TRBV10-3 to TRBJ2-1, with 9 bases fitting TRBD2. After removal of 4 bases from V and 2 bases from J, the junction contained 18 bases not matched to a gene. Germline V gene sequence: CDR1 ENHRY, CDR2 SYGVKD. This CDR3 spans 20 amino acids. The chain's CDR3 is CAISGTGSSGENAAYNEQFF. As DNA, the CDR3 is TGTGCCATCAGTGGTACAGGCTCTAGCGGGGAGAATGCCGCCTACAATGAGCAGTTCTTC.

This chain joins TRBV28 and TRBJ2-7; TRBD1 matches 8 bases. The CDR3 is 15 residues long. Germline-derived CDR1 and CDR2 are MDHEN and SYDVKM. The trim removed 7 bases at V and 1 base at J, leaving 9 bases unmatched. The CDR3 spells CASTLSGTGSYEQYF. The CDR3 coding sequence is TGTGCCAGCACCCTGTCCGGGACAGGATCCTACGAGCAGTACTTC. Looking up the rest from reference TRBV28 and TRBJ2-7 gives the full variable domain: DVKVTQSSRYLVKRTGEKVFLECVQDMDHENMFWYRQDPGLGLRLIYFSYDVKMKEKGDIPEGYSVSREKKERFSLILESASTNQTSMYLCASTLSGTGSYEQYFGPGTRLTVT.

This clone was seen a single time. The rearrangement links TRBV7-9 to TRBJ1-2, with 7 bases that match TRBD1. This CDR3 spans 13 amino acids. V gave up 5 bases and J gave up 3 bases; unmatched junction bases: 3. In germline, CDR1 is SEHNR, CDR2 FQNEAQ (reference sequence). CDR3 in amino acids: CASSLGTDYGYTF. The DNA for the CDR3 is TGTGCCAGCAGCCTCGGGACAGACTATGGCTACACCTTC. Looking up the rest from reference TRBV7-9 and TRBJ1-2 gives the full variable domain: DTGVSQNPRHKITKRGQNVTFRCDPISEHNRLYWYRQTLGQGPEFLTYFQNEAQLEKSRLLSDRFSAERPKGSFSTLEIQRTEQGDSAMYLCASSLGTDYGYTFGSGTRLTVV.

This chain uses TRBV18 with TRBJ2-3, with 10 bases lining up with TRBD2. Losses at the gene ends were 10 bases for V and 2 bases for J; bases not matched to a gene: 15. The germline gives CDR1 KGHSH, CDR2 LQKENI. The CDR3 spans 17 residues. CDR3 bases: TGTGCCACAGACGTGGAGCTAGCGGGGGATAACACAGATACGCAGTATTTT. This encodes CATDVELAGDNTDTQYF.

The CDR3 bases are TGTGCCAGCAGTTACTCGACAGGGGGTACCTACGAGCAGTACTTC. This gives the protein CASSYSTGGTYEQYF. The chain has TRBV6-2 or TRBV6-3 and TRBJ2-7; 9 nucleotides agree with TRBD1. With 0 bases clipped from V and 2 bases from J, the junction kept 2 bases outside the gene matches. The CDR3 contains 15 residues. Looked up from germline, CDR1 is MNHEY and CDR2 is SVGEGT.

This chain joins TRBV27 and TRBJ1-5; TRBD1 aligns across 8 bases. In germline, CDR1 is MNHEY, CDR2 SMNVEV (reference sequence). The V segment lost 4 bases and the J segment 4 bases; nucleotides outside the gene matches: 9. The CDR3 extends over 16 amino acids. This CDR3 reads CASSYLGQGMNQPQHF. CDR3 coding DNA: TGTGCCAGCAGTTACCTCGGACAGGGAATGAATCAGCCCCAGCATTTT.

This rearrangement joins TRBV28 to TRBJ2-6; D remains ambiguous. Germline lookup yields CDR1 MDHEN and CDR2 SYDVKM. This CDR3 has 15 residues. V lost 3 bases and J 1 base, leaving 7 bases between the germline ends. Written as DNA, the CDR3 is TGTGCCAGCAGTTTTCGGGTATCTGGGGCCAACGTCCTGACTTTC. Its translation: CASSFRVSGANVLTF.

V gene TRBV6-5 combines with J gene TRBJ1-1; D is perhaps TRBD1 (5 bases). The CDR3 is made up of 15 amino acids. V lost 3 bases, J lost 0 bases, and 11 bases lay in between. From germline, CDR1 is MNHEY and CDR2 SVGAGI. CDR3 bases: TGTGCCAGCAGTTATGGGACTTATATGAACACTGAAGCTTTCTTT. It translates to CASSYGTYMNTEAFF.

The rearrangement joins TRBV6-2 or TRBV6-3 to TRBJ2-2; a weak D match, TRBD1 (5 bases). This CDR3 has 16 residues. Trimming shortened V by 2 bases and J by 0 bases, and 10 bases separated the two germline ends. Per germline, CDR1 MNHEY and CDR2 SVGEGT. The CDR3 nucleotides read TGTGCCAGCAGTTACGCCGACAGCGCGAACACCGGGGAGCTGTTTTTT. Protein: CASSYADSANTGELFF.

This CDR3 reads CASSQVGSTIGNTIYF. The CDR3 coding sequence is TGCGCCAGCAGCCAAGTCGGGTCTACCATCGGAAACACCATATATTTT. The chain uses TRBV4-1 and TRBJ1-3, with D uncertain. V lost 1 base, J lost 4 bases, and 14 bases lay in between. Germline lookup yields CDR1 MGHRA and CDR2 YSYEKL. This CDR3 region has 16 residues.

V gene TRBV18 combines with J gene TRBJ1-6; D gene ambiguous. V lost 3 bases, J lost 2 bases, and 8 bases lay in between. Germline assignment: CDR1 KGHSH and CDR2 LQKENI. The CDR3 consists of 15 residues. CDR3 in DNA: TGTGCCAGCTCACCCCAGGAAGCCTATAATTCACCCCTCCACTTT. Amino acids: CASSPQEAYNSPLHF.

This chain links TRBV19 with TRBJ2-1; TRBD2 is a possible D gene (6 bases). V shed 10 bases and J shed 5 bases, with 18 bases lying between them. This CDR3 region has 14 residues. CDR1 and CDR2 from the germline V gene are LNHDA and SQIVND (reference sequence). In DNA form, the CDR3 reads TGTGCCAACAACCCCCGACGGAGGGACAATGAGCAGTTCTTC. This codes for CANNPRRRDNEQFF.

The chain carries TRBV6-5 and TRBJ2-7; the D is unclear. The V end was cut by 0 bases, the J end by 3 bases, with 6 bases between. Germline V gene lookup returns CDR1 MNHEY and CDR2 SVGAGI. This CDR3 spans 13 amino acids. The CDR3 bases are TGTGCCAGCAGTTACTCGGGCCGCTACGAGCAGTACTTC. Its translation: CASSYSGRYEQYF.

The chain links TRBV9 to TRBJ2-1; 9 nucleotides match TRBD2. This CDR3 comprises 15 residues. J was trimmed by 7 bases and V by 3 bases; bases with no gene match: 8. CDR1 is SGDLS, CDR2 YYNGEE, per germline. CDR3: CASSAGSGGRNEQFF. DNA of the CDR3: TGTGCCAGCAGCGCAGGTAGCGGGGGAAGGAATGAGCAGTTCTTC.

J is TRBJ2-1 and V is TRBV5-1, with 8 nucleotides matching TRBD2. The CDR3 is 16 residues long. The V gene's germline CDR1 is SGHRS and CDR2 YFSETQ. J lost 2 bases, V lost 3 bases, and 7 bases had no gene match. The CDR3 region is CASSSGWRGAYNEQFF. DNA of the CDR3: TGCGCCAGCAGCTCCGGTTGGCGGGGGGCCTACAATGAGCAGTTCTTC.

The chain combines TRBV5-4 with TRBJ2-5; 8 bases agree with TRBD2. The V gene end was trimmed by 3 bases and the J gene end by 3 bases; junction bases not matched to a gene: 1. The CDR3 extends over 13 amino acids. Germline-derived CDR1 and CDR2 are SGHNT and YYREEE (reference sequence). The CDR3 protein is CASSWGLEETQYF. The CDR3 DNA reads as TGTGCCAGCAGCTGGGGACTAGAAGAGACCCAGTACTTC.

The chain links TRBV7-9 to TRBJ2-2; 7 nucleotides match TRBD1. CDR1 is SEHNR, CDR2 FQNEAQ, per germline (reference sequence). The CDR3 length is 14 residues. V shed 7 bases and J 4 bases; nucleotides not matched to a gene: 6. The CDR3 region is CASKQGHSTGELFF. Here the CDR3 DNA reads TGTGCCAGCAAACAGGGGCATAGCACCGGGGAGCTGTTTTTT.